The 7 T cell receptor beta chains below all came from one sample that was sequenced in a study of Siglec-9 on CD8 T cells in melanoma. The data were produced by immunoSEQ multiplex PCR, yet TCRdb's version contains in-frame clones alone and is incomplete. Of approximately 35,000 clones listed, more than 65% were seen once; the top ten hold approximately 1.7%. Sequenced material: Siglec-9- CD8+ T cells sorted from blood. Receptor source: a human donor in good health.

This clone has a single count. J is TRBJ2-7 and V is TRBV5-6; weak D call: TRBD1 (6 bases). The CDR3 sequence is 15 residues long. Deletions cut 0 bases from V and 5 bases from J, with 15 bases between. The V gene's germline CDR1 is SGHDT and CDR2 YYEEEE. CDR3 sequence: CASSLGRGQQDEQYF. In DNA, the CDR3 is TGTGCCAGCAGCTTGGGCAGGGGACAACAAGACGAGCAGTACTTC.

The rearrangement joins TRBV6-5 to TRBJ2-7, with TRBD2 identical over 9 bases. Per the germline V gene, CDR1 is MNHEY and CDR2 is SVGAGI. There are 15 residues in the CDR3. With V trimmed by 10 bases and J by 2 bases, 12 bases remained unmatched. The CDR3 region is CANTRDSGSPYEQYF. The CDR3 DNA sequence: TGTGCCAACACCCGAGATAGCGGGAGTCCCTACGAGCAGTACTTC.

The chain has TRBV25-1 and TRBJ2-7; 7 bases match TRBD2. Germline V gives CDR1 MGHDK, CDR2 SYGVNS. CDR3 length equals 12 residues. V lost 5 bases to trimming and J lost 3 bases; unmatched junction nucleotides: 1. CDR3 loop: CASSWGGYEQYF. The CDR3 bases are TGTGCCAGCAGTTGGGGGGGCTACGAGCAGTACTTC.

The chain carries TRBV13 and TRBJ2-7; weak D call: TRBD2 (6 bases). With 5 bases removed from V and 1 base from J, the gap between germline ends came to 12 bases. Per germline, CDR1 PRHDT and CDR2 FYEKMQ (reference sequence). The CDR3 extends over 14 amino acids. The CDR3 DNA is TGTGCCAGCAGCCCCGGGACTGCATCCTACGAGCAGTACTTC. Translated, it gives CASSPGTASYEQYF.

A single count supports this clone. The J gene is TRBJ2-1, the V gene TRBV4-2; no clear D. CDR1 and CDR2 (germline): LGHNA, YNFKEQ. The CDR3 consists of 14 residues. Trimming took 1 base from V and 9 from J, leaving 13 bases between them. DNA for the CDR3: TGTGCCAGCAGCCAAGGCCCCCCCCACGGTGAGCAGTTCTTC. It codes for CASSQGPPHGEQFF.

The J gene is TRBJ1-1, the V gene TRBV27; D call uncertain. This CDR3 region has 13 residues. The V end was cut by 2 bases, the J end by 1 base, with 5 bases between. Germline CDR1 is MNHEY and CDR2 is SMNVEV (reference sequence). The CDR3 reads CASSLLGNTEAFF. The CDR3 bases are TGTGCCAGCAGTTTACTGGGGAACACTGAAGCTTTCTTT.

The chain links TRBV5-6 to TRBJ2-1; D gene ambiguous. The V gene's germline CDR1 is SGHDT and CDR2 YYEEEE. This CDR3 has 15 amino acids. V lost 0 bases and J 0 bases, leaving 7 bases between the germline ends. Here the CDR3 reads CASSLAWSSYNEQFF. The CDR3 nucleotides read TGTGCCAGCAGCTTGGCATGGAGCTCCTACAATGAGCAGTTCTTC.